One and the same sample provided the 5 T cell receptor beta chains below, sequenced in a study of T cells expressing NK-cell markers. For each CDR3 protein, TCRdb gives one entry from its re-call of the 5' RACE reads, without DNA. Its table lists over 100,000 distinct CDR3 sequences. What was sequenced was blood T cells: a sorted CD56 or NKG2C T cell subset, CD4+ or CD8+ T cells, or bulk PBMC T cells (not recorded which). The receptors derive from a woman aged 18 to 75 in good health.

CDR3 residues: CASSQDPTSGGGNEQFF. The genes are TRBV4-2 and TRBJ2-1; TCRdb's D call, TRBD2, is unchecked because there is no DNA. Germline V gene data show CDR1 as LGHNA and CDR2 as YNFKEQ. The CDR3 is 17 residues long.

The chain joins TRBV20-1 to TRBJ1-1; as DNA is missing, the TRBD1 call by TCRdb cannot be tested. In germline, CDR1 is DFQATT, CDR2 SNEGSKA (reference sequence). This CDR3 has 14 amino acids. This chain's CDR3 is CSALFQGRHTEAFF.

V usage is TRBV7-6 and J usage is TRBJ2-5; TCRdb reports TRBD2, a call that lacks DNA to check it against. The CDR3 extends over 19 amino acids. CDR1 and CDR2 (germline): SGHVS, FNYEAQ. CDR3: CASSLPGLAGGSREETQYF.

CDR3 residues: CSASPPTPTDIDRGIDGYTF. The chain employs TRBV29-1 and TRBJ1-2; the D call from TCRdb, TRBD1, cannot be confirmed without DNA. The length of the CDR3 is 20 residues. Germline CDR1 reads SQVTM; CDR2 reads ANQGSEA. Combining the CDR3 with reference TRBV29-1 and TRBJ1-2 gives the whole variable domain SAVISQKPSRDICQRGTSLTIQCQVDSQVTMMFWYRQQPGQSLTLIATANQGSEATYESGFVIDKFPISRPNLTFSTLTVSNMSPEDSSIYLCSASPPTPTDIDRGIDGYTFGSGTRLTVV.

The chain joins TRBV27 to TRBJ1-1. Germline V gene lookup returns CDR1 MNHEY and CDR2 SMNVEV (reference sequence). The CDR3 length is 15 residues. The CDR3 here is CASSLSGVFTTEAFF.